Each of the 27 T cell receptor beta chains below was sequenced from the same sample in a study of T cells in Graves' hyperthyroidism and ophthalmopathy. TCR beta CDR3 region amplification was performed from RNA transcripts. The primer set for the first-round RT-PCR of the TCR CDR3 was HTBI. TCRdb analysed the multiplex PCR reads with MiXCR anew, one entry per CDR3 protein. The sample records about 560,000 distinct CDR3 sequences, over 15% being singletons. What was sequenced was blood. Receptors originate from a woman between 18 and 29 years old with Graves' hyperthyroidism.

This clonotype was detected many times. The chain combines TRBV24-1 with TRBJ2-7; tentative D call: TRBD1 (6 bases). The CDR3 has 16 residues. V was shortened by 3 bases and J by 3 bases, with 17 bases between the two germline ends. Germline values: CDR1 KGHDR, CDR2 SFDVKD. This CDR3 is CATSDPAAGVGYEQYF. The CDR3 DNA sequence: TGTGCCACCAGTGATCCGGCGGCAGGGGTGGGCTACGAGCAGTACTTC.

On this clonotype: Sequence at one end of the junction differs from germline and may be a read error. CDR3 residues: CASSDRAGGYTF. Written as DNA, the CDR3 is TGTGCCAGCTCGGACAGGGCGGGCGGCTACACCTTT. The rearrangement joins TRBV18 to TRBJ1-2; 8 nucleotides agree with TRBD1. CDR1 is KGHSH and CDR2 is LQKENI in the germline V gene. The CDR3 runs to 12 residues. The full variable domain, its missing parts supplied by reference TRBV18 and TRBJ1-2, is NAGVMQNPRHLVRRRGQEARLRCSPMKGHSHVYWYRQLPEEGLKFMVYLQKENIIDESGMPKERFSAEFPKEGPSILRIQQVVRGDSAAYFCASSDRAGGYTFGSGTRLTVV.

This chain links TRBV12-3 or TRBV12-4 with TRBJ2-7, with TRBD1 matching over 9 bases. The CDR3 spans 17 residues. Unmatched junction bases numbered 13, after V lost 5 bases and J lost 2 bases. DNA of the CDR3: TGTGCCAGCAGTCCGTATTCGGGGGGACAGGGAGCCTACGAGCAGTACTTC. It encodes CASSPYSGGQGAYEQYF.

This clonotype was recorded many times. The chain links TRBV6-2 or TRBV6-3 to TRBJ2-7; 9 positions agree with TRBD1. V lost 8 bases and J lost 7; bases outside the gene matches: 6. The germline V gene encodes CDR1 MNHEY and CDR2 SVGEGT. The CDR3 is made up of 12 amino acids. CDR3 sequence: CASRTGAREQYF. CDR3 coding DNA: TGTGCCAGCCGGACAGGGGCGCGAGAGCAGTACTTC.

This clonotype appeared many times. The CDR3 protein is CASSQDKREFLGANVLTF. In nucleotides, the CDR3 is TGTGCCAGCAGCCAAGACAAGCGGGAGTTCCTTGGGGCCAACGTCCTGACTTTC. The chain employs TRBV3-1 and TRBJ2-6; 8 bases line up with TRBD2. The CDR3 totals 18 residues. V shed 0 bases and J 3 bases; nucleotides not matched to a gene: 7. From germline, CDR1 is LGHDT and CDR2 YNNKEL (reference sequence).

The CDR3 region has the DNA TGTGCCAGCAGCCAGGGTGAGGGGGATGAGCAGTTCTTC. It codes for CASSQGEGDEQFF. This chain uses TRBV5-4 with TRBJ2-1; D perhaps matches TRBD1 (6 bases). The CDR3 has 13 residues. V was shortened by 4 bases and J by 8 bases, with 13 bases between the two germline ends. Germline assignment: CDR1 SGHNT and CDR2 YYREEE (reference sequence).

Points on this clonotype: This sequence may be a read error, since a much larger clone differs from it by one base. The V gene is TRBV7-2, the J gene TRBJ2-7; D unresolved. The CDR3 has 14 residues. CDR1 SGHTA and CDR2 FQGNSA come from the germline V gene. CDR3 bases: TGTGCCAGCAGCCAGAGGACGGCACCCTACGAGCAGTGCTTC. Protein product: CASSQRTAPYEQCF.

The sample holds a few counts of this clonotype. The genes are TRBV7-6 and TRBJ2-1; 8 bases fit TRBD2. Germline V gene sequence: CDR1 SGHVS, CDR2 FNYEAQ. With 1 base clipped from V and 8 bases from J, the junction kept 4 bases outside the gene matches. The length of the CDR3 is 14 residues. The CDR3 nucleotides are TGTGCCAGCAGCTTAGTACAGCGGGAGTATGAGCAGTTCTTC. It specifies CASSLVQREYEQFF. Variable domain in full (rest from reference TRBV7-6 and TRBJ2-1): GAGVSQSPRYKVTKRGQDVALRCDPISGHVSLYWYRQALGQGPEFLTYFNYEAQQDKSGLPNDRFSAERPEGSISTLTIQRTEQRDSAMYRCASSLVQREYEQFFGPGTRLTVL.

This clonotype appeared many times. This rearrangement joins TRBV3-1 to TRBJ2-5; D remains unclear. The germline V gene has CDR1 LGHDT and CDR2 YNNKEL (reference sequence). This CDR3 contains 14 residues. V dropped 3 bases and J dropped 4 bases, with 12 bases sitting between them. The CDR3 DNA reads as TGTGCCAGCAGCCACTCACCTAAAGGAGAGACCCAGTACTTC. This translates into CASSHSPKGETQYF.

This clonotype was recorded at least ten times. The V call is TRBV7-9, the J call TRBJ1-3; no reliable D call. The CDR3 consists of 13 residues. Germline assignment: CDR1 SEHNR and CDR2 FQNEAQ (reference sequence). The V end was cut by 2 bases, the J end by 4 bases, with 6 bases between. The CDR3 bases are TGTGCCAGCAGCTTATTTGTCGGAAACACCATATATTTT. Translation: CASSLFVGNTIYF.

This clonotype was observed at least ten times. The DNA for the CDR3 is TGTGCCAGCAGACGGACAGGGGCAAATCAGCCCCAGCATTTT. The encoded protein is CASRRTGANQPQHF. The chain uses TRBV2 and TRBJ1-5; 9 nucleotides line up with TRBD1. The length of the CDR3 is 14 residues. Germline V gene lookup returns CDR1 SNHLY and CDR2 FYNNEI. V was clipped by 6 bases and J by 4 bases; unmatched bases: 4.

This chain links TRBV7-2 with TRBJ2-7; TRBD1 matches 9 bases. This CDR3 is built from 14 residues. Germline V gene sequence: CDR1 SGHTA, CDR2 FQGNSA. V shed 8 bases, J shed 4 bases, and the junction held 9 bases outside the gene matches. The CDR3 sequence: CASAYDRGDYEQYF. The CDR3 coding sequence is TGTGCCAGCGCGTACGACAGGGGGGATTACGAGCAGTACTTC.

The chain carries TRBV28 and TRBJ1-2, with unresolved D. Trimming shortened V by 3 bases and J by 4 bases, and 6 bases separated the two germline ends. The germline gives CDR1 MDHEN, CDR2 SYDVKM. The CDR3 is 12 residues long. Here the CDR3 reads CASSFSSYGYTF. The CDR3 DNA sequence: TGTGCCAGCAGTTTTAGTAGCTATGGCTACACCTTC.

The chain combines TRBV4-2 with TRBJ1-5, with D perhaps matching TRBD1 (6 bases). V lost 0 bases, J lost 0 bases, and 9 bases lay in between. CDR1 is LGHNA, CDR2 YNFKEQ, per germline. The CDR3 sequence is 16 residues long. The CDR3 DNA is TGTGCCAGCAGCCAAGATAGGACAGTTAGCAATCAGCCCCAGCATTTT. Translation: CASSQDRTVSNQPQHF.

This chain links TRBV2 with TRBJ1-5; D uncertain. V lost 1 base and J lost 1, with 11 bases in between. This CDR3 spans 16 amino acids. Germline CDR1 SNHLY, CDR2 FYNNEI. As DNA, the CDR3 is TGTGCCAGCAGTGAAGGTAAAGGGCTAAGCAATCAGCCCCAGCATTTT. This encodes CASSEGKGLSNQPQHF. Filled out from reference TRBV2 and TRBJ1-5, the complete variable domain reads EPEVTQTPSHQVTQMGQEVILRCVPISNHLYFYWYRQILGQKVEFLVSFYNNEISEKSEIFDDQFSVERPDGSNFTLKIRSTKLEDSAMYFCASSEGKGLSNQPQHFGDGTRLSIL.

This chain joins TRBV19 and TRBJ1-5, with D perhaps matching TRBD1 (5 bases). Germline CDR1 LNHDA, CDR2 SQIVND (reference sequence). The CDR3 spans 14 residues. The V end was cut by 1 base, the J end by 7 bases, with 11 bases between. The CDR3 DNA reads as TGTGCCAGTAGTATAGCCAGGGAGGGACAGCCCCAGCATTTT. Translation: CASSIAREGQPQHF. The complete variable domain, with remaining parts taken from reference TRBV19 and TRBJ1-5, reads DGGITQSPKYLFRKEGQNVTLSCEQNLNHDAMYWYRQDPGQGLRLIYYSQIVNDFQKGDIAEGYSVSREKKESFPLTVTSAQKNPTAFYLCASSIAREGQPQHFGDGTRLSIL.

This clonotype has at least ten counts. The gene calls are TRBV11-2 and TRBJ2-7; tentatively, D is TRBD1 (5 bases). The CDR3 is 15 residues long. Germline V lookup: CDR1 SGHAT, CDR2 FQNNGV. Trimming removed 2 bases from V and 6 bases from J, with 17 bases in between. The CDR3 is CASSLWTTEASEQYF. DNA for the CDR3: TGTGCCAGCAGCTTATGGACGACAGAGGCCTCCGAGCAGTACTTC.

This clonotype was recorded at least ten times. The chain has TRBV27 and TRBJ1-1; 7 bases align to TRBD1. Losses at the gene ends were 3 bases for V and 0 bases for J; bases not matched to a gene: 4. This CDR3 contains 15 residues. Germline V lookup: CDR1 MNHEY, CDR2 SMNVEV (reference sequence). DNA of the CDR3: TGTGCCAGCAGTTTCTCCGGGACAGTGAACACTGAAGCTTTCTTT. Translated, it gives CASSFSGTVNTEAFF.

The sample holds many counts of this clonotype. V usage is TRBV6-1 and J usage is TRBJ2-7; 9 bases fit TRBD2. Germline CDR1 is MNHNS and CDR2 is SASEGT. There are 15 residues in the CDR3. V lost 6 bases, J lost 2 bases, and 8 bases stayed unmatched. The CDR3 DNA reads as TGTGCCAGCAGAAATGGGCGGGGGGGCCCCTACGAGCAGTACTTC. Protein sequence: CASRNGRGGPYEQYF.

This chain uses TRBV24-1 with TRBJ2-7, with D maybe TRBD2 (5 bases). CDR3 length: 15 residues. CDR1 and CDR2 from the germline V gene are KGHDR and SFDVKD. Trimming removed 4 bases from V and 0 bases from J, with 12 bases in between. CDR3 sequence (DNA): TGTGCCACCAGTGACCCCGGGAAGAGCTCCTACGAGCAGTACTTC. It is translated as CATSDPGKSSYEQYF.

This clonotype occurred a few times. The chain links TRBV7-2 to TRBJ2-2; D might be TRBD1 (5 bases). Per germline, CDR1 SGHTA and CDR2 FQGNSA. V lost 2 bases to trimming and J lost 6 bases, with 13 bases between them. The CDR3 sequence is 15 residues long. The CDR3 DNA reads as TGTGCCAGCAGCTTACAGGGTTCGGATCCCGGGGAGCTGTTTTTT. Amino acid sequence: CASSLQGSDPGELFF. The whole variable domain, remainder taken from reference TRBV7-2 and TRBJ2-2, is GAGVSQSPSNKVTEKGKDVELRCDPISGHTALYWYRQSLGQGLEFLIYFQGNSAPDKSGLPSDRFSAERTGGSVSTLTIQRTQQEDSAVYLCASSLQGSDPGELFFGEGSRLTVL.

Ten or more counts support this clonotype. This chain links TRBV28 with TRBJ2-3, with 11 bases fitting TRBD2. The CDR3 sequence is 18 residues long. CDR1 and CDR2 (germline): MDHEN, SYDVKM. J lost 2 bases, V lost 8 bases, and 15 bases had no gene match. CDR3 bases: TGTGCCAGCCCACCCAGTAGCGGGAGGGGAAGGACCACAGATACGCAGTATTTT. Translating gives CASPPSSGRGRTTDTQYF.

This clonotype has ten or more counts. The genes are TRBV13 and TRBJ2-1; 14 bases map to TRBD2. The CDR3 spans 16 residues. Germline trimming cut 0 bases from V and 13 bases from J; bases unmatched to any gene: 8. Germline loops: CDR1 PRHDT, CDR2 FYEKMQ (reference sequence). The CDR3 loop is CASSLGVTSGRAIQFF. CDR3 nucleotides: TGTGCCAGCAGCTTAGGTGTGACTAGCGGGAGGGCTATCCAGTTCTTC.

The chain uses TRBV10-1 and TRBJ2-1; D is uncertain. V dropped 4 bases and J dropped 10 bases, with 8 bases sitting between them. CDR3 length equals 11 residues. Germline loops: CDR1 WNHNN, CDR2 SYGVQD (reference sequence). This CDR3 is CASSVGWEQFF. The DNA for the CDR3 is TGCGCCAGCAGTGTTGGCTGGGAGCAGTTCTTC.

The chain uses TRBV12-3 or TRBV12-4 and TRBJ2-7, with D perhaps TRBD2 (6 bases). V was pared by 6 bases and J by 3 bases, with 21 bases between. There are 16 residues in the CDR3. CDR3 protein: CASSQRDSGGGYEQYF. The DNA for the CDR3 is TGTGCCAGCAGCCAAAGGGACTCCGGAGGTGGCTACGAGCAGTACTTC.

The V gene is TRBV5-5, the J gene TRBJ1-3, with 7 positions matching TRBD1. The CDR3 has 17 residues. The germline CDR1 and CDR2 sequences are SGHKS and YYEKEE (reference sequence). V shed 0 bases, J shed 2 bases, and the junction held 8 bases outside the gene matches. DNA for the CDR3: TGTGCCAGCAGCTTGGTCCGACAGGGTTTTGCTGGAAACACCATATATTTT. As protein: CASSLVRQGFAGNTIYF.

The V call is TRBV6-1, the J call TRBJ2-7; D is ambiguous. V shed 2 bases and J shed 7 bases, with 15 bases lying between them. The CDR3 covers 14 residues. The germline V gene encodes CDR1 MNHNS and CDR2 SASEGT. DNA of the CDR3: TGTGCCAGCAGTGAAATGACTGGGTCCTTAGAGCAGTACTTC. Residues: CASSEMTGSLEQYF.